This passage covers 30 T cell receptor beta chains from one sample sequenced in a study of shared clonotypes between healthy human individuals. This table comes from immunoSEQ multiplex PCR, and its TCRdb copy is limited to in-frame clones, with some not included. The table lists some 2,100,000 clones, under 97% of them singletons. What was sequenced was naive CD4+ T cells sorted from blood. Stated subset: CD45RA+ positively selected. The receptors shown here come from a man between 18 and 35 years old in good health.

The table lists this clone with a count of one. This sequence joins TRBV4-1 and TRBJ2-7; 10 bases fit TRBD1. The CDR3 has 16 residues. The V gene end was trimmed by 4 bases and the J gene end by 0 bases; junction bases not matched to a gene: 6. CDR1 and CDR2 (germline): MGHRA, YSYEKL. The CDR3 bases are TGCGCCAGCAGCCGAGACAGGGGGCCGAGCTCCTACGAGCAGTACTTC. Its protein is CASSRDRGPSSYEQYF.

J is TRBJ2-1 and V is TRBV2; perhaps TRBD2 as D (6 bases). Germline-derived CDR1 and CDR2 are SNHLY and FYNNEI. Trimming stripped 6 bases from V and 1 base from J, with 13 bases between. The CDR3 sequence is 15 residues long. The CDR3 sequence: CASRPLASSYNEQFF. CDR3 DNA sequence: TGTGCCAGCAGGCCGCTAGCGTCTTCCTACAATGAGCAGTTCTTC.

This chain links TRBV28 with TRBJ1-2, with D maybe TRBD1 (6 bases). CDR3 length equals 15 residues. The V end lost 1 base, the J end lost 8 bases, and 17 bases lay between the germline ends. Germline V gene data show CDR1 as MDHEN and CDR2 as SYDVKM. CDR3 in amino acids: CASSLFKKGQSGYTF. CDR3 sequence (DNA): TGTGCCAGCAGTTTATTCAAGAAAGGACAGTCCGGCTACACCTTC.

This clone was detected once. The CDR3 bases are TGCGCCAGCAGCCCCGGGAGGGCGGTATACAATGAGCAGTTCTTC. The encoded protein is CASSPGRAVYNEQFF. The rearrangement links TRBV4-3 to TRBJ2-1, with 8 bases lining up with TRBD2. With V trimmed by 4 bases and J by 4 bases, 6 bases remained unmatched. Germline-derived CDR1 and CDR2 are LGHNA and YSLEER. This CDR3 region has 15 residues.

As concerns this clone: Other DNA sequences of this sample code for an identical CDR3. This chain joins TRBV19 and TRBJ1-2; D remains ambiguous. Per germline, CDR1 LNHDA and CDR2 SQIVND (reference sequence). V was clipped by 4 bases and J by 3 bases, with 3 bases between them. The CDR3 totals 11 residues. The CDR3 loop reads CASSKDYGYTF. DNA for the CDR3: TGTGCCAGTAGTAAAGACTATGGCTACACCTTC.

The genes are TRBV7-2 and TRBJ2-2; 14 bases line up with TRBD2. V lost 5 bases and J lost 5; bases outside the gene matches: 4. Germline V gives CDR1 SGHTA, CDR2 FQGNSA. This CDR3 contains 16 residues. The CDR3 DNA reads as TGTGCCAGCAGCCCGGGGACTAGCGGGAGTACCGGGGAGCTGTTTTTT. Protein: CASSPGTSGSTGELFF.

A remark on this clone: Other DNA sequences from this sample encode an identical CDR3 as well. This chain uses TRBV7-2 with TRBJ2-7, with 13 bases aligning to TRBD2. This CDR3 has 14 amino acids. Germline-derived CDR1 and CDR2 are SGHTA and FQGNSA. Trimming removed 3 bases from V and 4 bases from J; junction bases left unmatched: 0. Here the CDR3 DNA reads TGTGCCAGCAGCTTGGGACTAGCGGGATACGAGCAGTACTTC. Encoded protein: CASSLGLAGYEQYF. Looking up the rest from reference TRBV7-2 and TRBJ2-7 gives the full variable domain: GAGVSQSPSNKVTEKGKDVELRCDPISGHTALYWYRQSLGQGLEFLIYFQGNSAPDKSGLPSDRFSAERTGGSVSTLTIQRTQQEDSAVYLCASSLGLAGYEQYFGPGTRLTVT.

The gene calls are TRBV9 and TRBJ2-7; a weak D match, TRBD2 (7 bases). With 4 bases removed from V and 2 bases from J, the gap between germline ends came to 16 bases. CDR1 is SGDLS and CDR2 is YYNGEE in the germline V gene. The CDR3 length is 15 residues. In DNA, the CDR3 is TGTGCCAGCAGCCCTCGGGGGGCGGGAGCCTACGAGCAGTACTTC. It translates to CASSPRGAGAYEQYF.

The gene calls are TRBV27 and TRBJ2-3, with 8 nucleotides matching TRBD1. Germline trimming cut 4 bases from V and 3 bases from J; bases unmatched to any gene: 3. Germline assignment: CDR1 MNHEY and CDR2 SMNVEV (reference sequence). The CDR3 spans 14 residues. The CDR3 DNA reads TGTGCCAGCAGTTCACAGGGGGGTACAGATACGCAGTATTTT. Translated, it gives CASSSQGGTDTQYF.

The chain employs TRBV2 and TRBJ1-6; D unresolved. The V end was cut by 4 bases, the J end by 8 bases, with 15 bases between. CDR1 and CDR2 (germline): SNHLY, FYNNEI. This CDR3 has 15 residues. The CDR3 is CASSADGPPDSPLHF. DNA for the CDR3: TGTGCCAGCAGTGCCGACGGCCCGCCGGATTCACCCCTCCACTTT.

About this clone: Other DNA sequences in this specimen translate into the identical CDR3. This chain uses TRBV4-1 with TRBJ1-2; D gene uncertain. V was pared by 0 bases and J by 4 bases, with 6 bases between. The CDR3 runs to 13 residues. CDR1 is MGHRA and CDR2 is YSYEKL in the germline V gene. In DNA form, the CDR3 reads TGCGCCAGCAGCCAAGACGGAGGCTATGGCTACACCTTC. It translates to CASSQDGGYGYTF.

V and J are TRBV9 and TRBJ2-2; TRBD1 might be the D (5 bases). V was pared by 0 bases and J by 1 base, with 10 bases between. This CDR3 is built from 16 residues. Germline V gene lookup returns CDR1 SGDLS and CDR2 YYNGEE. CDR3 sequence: CASSVAPRGNTGELFF. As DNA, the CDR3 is TGTGCCAGCAGCGTAGCCCCTAGGGGGAACACCGGGGAGCTGTTTTTT.

This CDR3 is CASRLRDRDNQPQHF. The CDR3 DNA reads TGTGCCAGCAGACTCCGGGACAGGGACAATCAGCCCCAGCATTTT. The chain recombines TRBV6-6 with TRBJ1-5, with TRBD1 matching over 9 bases. The CDR3 consists of 15 residues. Germline V CDR1 and CDR2: MNHNY, SVGAGI (reference sequence). Germline trimming cut 6 bases from V and 3 bases from J; bases unmatched to any gene: 6.

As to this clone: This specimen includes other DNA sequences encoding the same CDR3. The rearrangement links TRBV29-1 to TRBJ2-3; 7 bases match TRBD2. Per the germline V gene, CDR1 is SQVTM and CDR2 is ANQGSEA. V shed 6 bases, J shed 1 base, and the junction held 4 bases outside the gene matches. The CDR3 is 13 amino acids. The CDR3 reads CSVGAGGTDTQYF. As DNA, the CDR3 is TGCAGCGTAGGCGCGGGGGGCACAGATACGCAGTATTTT.

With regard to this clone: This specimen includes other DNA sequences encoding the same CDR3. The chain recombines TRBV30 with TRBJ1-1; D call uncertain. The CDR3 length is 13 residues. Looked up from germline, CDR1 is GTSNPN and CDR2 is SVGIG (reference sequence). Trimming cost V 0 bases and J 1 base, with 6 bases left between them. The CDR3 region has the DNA TGTGCCTGGAGTGTAAGGAAGAACACTGAAGCTTTCTTT. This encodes CAWSVRKNTEAFF.

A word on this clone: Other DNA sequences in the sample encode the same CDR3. The CDR3 coding sequence is TGTGCCAGCAGCTTGGGACAGGGGGGCTACGAGCAGTACTTC. Protein product: CASSLGQGGYEQYF. This sequence joins TRBV5-4 and TRBJ2-7; 9 bases align to TRBD1. Germline trimming cut 0 bases from V and 3 bases from J; bases unmatched to any gene: 1. Germline-derived CDR1 and CDR2 are SGHNT and YYREEE (reference sequence). The CDR3 totals 14 residues. The variable domain in full, completed from reference TRBV5-4 and TRBJ2-7, reads ETGVTQSPTHLIKTRGQQVTLRCSSQSGHNTVSWYQQALGQGPQFIFQYYREEENGRGNFPPRFSGLQFPNYSSELNVNALELDDSALYLCASSLGQGGYEQYFGPGTRLTVT.

The CDR3 here is CASSFLGQGNEKLFF. The CDR3 coding sequence is TGCGCCAGCAGCTTCCTGGGACAGGGAAATGAAAAACTGTTTTTT. The V call is TRBV5-1, the J call TRBJ1-4; 9 nucleotides align to TRBD1. The CDR3 covers 15 residues. Germline trimming cut 2 bases from V and 5 bases from J; bases unmatched to any gene: 4. From germline, CDR1 is SGHRS and CDR2 YFSETQ.

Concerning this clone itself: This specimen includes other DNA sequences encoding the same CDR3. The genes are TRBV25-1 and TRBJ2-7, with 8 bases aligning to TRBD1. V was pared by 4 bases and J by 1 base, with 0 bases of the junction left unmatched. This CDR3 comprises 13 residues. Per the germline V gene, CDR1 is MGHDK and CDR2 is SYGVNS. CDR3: CASSGTGSYEQYF. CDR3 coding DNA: TGTGCCAGCAGTGGGACAGGGTCCTACGAGCAGTACTTC.

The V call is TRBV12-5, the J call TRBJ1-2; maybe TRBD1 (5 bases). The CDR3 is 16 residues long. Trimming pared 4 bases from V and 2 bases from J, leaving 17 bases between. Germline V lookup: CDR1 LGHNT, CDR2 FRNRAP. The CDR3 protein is CASGSQGSYSNYGYTF. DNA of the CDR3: TGTGCTAGTGGTTCGCAGGGATCTTACTCCAACTATGGCTACACCTTC.

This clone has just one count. CDR3 sequence: CASSDAGTTYNEQFF. The DNA of the CDR3 is TGTGCCAGCAGCGATGCTGGGACTACCTACAATGAGCAGTTCTTC. The V call is TRBV9, the J call TRBJ2-1; the match to TRBD2 covers 7 bases. CDR3 length: 15 residues. V shed 3 bases, J shed 2 bases, and the junction held 5 bases outside the gene matches. Per germline, CDR1 SGDLS and CDR2 YYNGEE.

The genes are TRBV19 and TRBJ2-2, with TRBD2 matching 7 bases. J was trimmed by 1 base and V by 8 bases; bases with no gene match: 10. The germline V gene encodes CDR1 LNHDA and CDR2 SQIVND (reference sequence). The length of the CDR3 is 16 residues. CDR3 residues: CASCRREGLNTGELFF. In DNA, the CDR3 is TGTGCCAGTTGCAGGAGGGAGGGCTTGAACACCGGGGAGCTGTTTTTT.

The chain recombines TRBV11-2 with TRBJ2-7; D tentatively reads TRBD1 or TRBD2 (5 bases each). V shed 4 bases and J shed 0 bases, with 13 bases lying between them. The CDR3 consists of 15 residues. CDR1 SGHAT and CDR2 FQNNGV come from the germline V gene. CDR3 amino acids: CASSSSTGHSYEQYF. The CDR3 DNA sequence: TGTGCCAGCAGCTCAAGTACGGGGCACTCCTACGAGCAGTACTTC. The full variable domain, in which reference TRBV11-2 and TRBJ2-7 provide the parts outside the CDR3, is EAGVAQSPRYKIIEKRQSVAFWCNPISGHATLYWYQQILGQGPKLLIQFQNNGVVDDSQLPKDRFSAERLKGVDSTLKIQPAKLEDSAVYLCASSSSTGHSYEQYFGPGTRLTVT.

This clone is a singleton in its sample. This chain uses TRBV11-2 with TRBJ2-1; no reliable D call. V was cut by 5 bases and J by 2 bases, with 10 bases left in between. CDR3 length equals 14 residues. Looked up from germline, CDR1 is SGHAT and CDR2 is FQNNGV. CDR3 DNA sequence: TGTGCCAGCAGCCCCAACCTAGCCTACAATGAGCAGTTCTTC. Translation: CASSPNLAYNEQFF.

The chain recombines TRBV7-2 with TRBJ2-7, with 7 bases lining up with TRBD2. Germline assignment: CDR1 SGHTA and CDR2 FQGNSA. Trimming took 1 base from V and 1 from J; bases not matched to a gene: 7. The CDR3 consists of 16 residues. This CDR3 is CASSLVKASGSYEQYF. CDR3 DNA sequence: TGTGCCAGCAGCTTAGTAAAGGCTAGCGGTTCCTACGAGCAGTACTTC.

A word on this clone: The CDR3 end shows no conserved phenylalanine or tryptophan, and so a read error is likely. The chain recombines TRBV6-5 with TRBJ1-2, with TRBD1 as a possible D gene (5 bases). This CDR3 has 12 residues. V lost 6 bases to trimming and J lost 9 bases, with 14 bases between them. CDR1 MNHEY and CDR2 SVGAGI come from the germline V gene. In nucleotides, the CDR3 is TGTGCCAGCAGCCGCAGGGCCCAAAGCTACACCATC. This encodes CASSRRAQSYTI.

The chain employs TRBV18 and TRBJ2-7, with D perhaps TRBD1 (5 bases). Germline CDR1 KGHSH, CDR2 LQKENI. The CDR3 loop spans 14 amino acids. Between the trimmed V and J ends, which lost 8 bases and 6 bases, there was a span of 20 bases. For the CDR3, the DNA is TGTGCCAGCGCGGCCGCTAGTAGGGGCTTCGAGCAGTACTTC. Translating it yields CASAAASRGFEQYF.

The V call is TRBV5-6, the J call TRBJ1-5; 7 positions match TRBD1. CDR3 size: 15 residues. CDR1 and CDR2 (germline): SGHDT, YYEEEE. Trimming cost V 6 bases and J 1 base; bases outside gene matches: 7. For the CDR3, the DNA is TGTGCCAGCACCCGACAGGGCCTAAGCAATCAGCCCCAGCATTTT. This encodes CASTRQGLSNQPQHF.

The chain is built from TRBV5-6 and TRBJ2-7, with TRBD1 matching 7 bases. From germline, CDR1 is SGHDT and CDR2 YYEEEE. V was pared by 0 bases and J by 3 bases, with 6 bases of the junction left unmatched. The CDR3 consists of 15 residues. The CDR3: CASSLDRGKDYEQYF. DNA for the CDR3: TGTGCCAGCAGCTTGGACAGGGGCAAGGACTACGAGCAGTACTTC.

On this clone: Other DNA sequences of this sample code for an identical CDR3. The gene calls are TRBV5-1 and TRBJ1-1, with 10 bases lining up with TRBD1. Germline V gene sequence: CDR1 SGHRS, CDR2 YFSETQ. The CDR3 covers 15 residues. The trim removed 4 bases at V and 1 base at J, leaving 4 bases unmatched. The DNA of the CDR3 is TGCGCCAGCAGCCCGAGGACAGGGGGGAACACTGAAGCTTTCTTT. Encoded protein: CASSPRTGGNTEAFF.

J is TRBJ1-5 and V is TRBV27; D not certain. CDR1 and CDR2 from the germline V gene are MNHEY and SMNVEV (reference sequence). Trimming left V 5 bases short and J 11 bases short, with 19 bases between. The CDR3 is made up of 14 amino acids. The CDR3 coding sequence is TGTGCCAGCAGTCATCGGGCCTATGTGTCAGCCCAGCATTTT. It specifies CASSHRAYVSAQHF.